This T cell receptor beta chain was observed in a study of cytomegalovirus exposure and HLA in healthy donors. This CDR3 comprises 14 residues. Trimming at V came to 3 bases and at J to 3 bases, leaving 3 bases not matched to a gene. CDR1 and CDR2 (germline): MDHEN, SYDVKM. Generated by immunoSEQ multiplex PCR, the TCRdb table keeps only in-frame clones and is missing some. Here the sample spans 100,000 or so clones, around 83% being singletons. V gene TRBV28 combines with J gene TRBJ2-3, with TRBD2 identical over 7 bases. Source material: PBMCs. This sequence originates from a woman aged 18-29 years in good health and CMV-seropositive. The CDR3 DNA follows: TGTGCCAGCAGTTTGGGGGGGTTAACAGATACGCAGTATTTT. Protein: CASSLGGLTDTQYF.